This TCR beta chain was obtained from a study of blood T cell repertoires in COVID-19. Sequencing was performed with immunoSEQ multiplex PCR; in TCRdb, only in-frame clones are kept and a portion is missing. The repertoire consists of about 400,000 clones, with 70% to 90% occurring once and the leading ten covering about 2.1%. Trimming stripped 0 bases from V and 4 bases from J, with 10 bases between. The CDR3 length is 15 residues. Germline lookup yields CDR1 MNHNS and CDR2 SASEGT. Sequenced sample: PBMCs or T cells enriched from blood (not recorded which). This sequence joins TRBV6-1 and TRBJ1-5; possible D gene TRBD1, 5 bases. This receptor was obtained from a woman aged 18-30 years with acute COVID-19. This CDR3 is CASSEARQGNQPQHF. Here the CDR3 DNA reads TGTGCCAGCAGTGAAGCGAGGCAGGGAAATCAGCCCCAGCATTTT.